The TCR beta chain described here comes from a study of technical replicates of blood from several donors. Some clones are missing from TCRdb's copy, which holds only in-frame ones; the method was immunoSEQ multiplex PCR. The sample lists 90,000 to 100,000 clones; over 85% were seen once. The V end lost 3 bases, the J end lost 8 bases, and 26 bases lay between the germline ends. The germline gives CDR1 LNHDA, CDR2 SQIVND (reference sequence). This CDR3 region has 18 residues. The chain employs TRBV19 and TRBJ2-1; D might be TRBD1 (5 bases). The sample consisted of T cells isolated from PBMCs. The receptor's source is a human donor in good health. CDR3 nucleotide sequence: TGTGCCAGTAGTATGGTCCCACTGACAGAAGGTTGGGTGGATGAGCAGTTCTTC. It encodes CASSMVPLTEGWVDEQFF.